These 4 T cell receptor beta chains share one sample of origin, sequenced in a study of naive and memory T cell subsets. Both TRBC1 and TRBC2 were covered by a beta constant-region primer of two equimolar oligonucleotides. Four rounds of PCR amplified the ligated cDNA using nested alpha and beta constant-region primers plus SP2. One entry per CDR3 protein results from TCRdb running MiXCR on the UMI-ligation and nested PCR reads. Of 80,000 to 95,000 distinct CDR3 sequences listed, approximately 9.2% are singletons. Sequencing was performed on naive CD8+ T cells from blood. The receptors come from a human donor in good health.

This clonotype was seen more than once but under ten times. The V gene is TRBV7-8, the J gene TRBJ2-5; D gene unclear. Germline V lookup: CDR1 SGHVS, CDR2 FQNEAQ. The CDR3 runs to 12 residues. Between the trimmed V and J ends, which lost 5 bases and 4 bases, there was a span of 8 bases. Written as DNA, the CDR3 is TGTGCCAGCAGCCATAGGCTAGAGACCCAGTACTTC. It is translated as CASSHRLETQYF.

The sample holds many counts of this clonotype. The CDR3 sequence is CSARDQYSGRSKETQYF. Written as DNA, the CDR3 is TGCAGTGCTAGAGATCAGTATAGCGGGAGGAGCAAGGAGACCCAGTACTTC. The gene calls are TRBV20-1 and TRBJ2-5; TRBD2 matches 10 bases. The CDR3 consists of 17 residues. The germline V gene has CDR1 DFQATT and CDR2 SNEGSKA (reference sequence). The V and J ends lost 0 bases and 5 bases, in that order; junction bases with no gene match: 12.

This clonotype has at least ten counts. The V call is TRBV20-1, the J call TRBJ2-1, with D tentatively TRBD2 (5 bases). The CDR3 extends over 17 amino acids. V lost 3 bases and J lost 6, with 24 bases in between. Germline values: CDR1 DFQATT, CDR2 SNEGSKA (reference sequence). The CDR3 sequence: CSARATLLGSTSNEQFF. CDR3 nucleotide sequence: TGCAGTGCTAGGGCGACTCTGTTAGGGAGTACGAGCAATGAGCAGTTCTTC.

This clonotype appeared a few times. The chain joins TRBV18 to TRBJ2-3, with 8 bases lining up with TRBD1. The CDR3 length is 16 residues. Trimming took 5 bases from V and 4 from J; bases not matched to a gene: 11. The germline CDR1 and CDR2 sequences are KGHSH and LQKENI. The chain's CDR3 is CASSTRGQGAADTQYF. As DNA, the CDR3 is TGTGCCAGCTCAACCAGAGGGCAGGGGGCTGCAGATACGCAGTATTTT.